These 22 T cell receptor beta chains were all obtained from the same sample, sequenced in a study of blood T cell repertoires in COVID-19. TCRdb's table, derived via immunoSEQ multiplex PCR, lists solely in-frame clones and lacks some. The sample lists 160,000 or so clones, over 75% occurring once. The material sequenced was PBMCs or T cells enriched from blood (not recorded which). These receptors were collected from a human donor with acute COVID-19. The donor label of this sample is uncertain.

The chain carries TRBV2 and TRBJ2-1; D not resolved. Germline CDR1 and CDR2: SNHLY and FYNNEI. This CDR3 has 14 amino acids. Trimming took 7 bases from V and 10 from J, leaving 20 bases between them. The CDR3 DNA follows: TGTGCCAGCAATCGAGCAGGTTGGGCCGAAGAGCAGTTCTTC. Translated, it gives CASNRAGWAEEQFF.

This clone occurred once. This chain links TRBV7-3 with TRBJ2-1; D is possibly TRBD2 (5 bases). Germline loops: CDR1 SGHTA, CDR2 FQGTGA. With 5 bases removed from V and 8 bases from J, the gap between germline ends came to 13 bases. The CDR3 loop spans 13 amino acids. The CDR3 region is CASSPERTHEQFF. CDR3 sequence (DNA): TGTGCCAGCAGCCCAGAGCGGACCCATGAGCAGTTCTTC.

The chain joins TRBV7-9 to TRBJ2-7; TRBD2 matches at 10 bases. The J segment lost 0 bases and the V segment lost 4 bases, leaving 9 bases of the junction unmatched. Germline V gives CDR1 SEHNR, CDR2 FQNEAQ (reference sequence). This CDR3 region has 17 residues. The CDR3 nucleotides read TGTGCCAGCAGCTCAATTAAACTAGCGGGGAGCTCCTACGAGCAGTACTTC. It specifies CASSSIKLAGSSYEQYF. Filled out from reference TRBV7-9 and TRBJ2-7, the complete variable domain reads DTGVSQNPRHKITKRGQNVTFRCDPISEHNRLYWYRQTLGQGPEFLTYFQNEAQLEKSRLLSDRFSAERPKGSFSTLEIQRTEQGDSAMYLCASSSIKLAGSSYEQYFGPGTRLTVT.

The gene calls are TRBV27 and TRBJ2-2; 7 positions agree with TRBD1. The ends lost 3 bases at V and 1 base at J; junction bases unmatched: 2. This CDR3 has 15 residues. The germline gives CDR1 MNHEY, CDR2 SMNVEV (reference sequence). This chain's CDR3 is CASSFRDRNTGELFF. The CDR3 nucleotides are TGTGCCAGCAGTTTCCGGGACAGGAACACCGGGGAGCTGTTTTTT.

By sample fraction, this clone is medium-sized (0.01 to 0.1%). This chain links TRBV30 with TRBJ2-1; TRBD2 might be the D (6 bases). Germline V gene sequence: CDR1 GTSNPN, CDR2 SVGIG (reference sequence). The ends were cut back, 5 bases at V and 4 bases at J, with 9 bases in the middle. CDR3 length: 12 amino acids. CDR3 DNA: TGTGCCTGGGTCGGGGGTTACAATGAGCAGTTCTTC. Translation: CAWVGGYNEQFF.

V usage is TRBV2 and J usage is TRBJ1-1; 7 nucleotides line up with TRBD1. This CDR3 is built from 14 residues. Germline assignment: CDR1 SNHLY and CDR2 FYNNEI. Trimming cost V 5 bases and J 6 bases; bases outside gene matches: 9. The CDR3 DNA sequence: TGTGCCAGCAGTAGAACAGGGGCGAGCGCTGAAGCTTTCTTT. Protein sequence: CASSRTGASAEAFF.

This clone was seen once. CDR3 protein: CASSPDWSSYNEQFF. The CDR3 nucleotides are TGTGCCAGCAGTCCCGACTGGAGCTCCTACAATGAGCAGTTCTTC. The rearrangement uses TRBV27 and TRBJ2-1, with unresolved D. Germline lookup yields CDR1 MNHEY and CDR2 SMNVEV (reference sequence). CDR3 length equals 15 residues. Trimming removed 5 bases at V and 0 bases at J, with 11 bases between.

The CDR3 sequence is CASSLGLAGGPGETQYF. The CDR3 DNA reads as TGCGCCAGCAGCTTGGGGCTAGCGGGGGGTCCAGGGGAGACCCAGTACTTC. The J gene is TRBJ2-5, the V gene TRBV5-1; 11 bases fit TRBD2. Germline assignment: CDR1 SGHRS and CDR2 YFSETQ. Unmatched junction bases numbered 9, after V lost 0 bases and J lost 5 bases. There are 17 residues in the CDR3.

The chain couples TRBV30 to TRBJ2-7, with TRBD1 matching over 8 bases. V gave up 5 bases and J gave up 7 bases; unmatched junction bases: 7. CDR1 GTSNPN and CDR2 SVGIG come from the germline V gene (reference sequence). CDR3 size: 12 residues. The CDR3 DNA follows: TGTGCCTGGCAGCAGGGGGCGCGGGAGCAGTACTTC. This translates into CAWQQGAREQYF.

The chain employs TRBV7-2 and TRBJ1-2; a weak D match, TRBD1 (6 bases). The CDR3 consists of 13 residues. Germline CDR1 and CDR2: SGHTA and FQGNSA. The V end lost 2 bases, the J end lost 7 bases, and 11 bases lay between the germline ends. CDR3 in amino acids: CASSLSGDGGYTF. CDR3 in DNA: TGTGCCAGCAGCTTATCAGGGGATGGTGGCTACACCTTC.

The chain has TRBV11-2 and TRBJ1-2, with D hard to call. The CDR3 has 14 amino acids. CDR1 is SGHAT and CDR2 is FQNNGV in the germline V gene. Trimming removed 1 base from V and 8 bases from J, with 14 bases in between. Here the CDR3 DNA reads TGTGCCAGCAGCTTAGGGGCACACCCCACCGGCTACACCTTC. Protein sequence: CASSLGAHPTGYTF. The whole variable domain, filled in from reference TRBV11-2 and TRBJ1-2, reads EAGVAQSPRYKIIEKRQSVAFWCNPISGHATLYWYQQILGQGPKLLIQFQNNGVVDDSQLPKDRFSAERLKGVDSTLKIQPAKLEDSAVYLCASSLGAHPTGYTFGSGTRLTVV.

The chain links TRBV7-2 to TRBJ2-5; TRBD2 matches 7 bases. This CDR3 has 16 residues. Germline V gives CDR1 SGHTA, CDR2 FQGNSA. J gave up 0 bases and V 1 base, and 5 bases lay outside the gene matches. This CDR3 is CASSLERGAYQETQYF. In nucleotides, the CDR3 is TGTGCCAGCAGCTTAGAGCGGGGAGCATACCAAGAGACCCAGTACTTC. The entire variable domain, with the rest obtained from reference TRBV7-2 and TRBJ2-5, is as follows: GAGVSQSPSNKVTEKGKDVELRCDPISGHTALYWYRQSLGQGLEFLIYFQGNSAPDKSGLPSDRFSAERTGGSVSTLTIQRTQQEDSAVYLCASSLERGAYQETQYFGPGTRLLVL.

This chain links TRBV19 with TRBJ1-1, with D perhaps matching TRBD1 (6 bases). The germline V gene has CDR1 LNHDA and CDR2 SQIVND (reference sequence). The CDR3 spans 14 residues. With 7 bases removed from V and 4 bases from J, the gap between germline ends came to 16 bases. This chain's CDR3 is CASKKMGGGTEAFF. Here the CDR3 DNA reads TGTGCCAGTAAAAAGATGGGAGGGGGCACTGAAGCTTTCTTT.

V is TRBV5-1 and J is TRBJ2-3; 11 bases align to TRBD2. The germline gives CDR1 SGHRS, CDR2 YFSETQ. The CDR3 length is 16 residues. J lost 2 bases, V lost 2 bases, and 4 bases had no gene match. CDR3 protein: CASSFSGGALTDTQYF. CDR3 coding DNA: TGCGCCAGCAGCTTTAGCGGGGGGGCACTCACAGATACGCAGTATTTT.

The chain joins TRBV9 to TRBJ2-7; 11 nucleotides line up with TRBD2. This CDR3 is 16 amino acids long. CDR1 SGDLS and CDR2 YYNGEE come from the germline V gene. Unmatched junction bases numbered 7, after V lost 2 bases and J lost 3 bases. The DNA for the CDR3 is TGTGCCAGCAGCGTCCGAGCGACTAGCGGGAACTACGAGCAGTACTTC. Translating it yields CASSVRATSGNYEQYF. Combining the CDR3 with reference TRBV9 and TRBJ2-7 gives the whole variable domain DSGVTQTPKHLITATGQRVTLRCSPRSGDLSVYWYQQSLDQGLQFLIQYYNGEERAKGNILERFSAQQFPDLHSELNLSSLELGDSALYFCASSVRATSGNYEQYFGPGTRLTVT.

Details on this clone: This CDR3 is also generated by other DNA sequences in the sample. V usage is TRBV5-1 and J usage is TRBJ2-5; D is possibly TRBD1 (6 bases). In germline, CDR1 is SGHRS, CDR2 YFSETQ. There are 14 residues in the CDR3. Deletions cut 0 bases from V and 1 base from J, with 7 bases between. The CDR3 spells CASSLGTAQETQYF. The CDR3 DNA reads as TGCGCCAGCAGCTTGGGGACAGCCCAAGAGACCCAGTACTTC.

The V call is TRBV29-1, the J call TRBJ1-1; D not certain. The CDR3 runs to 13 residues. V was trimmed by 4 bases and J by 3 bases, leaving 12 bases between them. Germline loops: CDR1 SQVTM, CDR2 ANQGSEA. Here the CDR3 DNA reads TGCAGCGTTGGGAGGCTTTACTACACTGAAGCTTTCTTT. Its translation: CSVGRLYYTEAFF.

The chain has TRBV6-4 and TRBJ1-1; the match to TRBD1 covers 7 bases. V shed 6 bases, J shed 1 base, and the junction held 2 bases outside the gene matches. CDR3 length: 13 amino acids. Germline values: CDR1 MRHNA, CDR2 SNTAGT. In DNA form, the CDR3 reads TGTGCCAGCAGGAGGACAGGGAACACTGAAGCTTTCTTT. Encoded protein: CASRRTGNTEAFF.

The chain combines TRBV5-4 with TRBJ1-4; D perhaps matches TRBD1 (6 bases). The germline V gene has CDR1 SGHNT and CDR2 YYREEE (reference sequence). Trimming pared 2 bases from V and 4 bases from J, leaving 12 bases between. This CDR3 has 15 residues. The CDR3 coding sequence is TGTGCCAGCAGCTTCTCGACAGGCGATAATGAAAAACTGTTTTTT. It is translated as CASSFSTGDNEKLFF.

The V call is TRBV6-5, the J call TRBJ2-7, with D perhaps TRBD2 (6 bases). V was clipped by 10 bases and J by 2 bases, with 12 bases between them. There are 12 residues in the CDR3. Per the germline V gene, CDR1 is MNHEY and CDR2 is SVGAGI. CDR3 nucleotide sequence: TGTGCCATTAAGACGGGAGCCTACGAGCAGTACTTC. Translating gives CAIKTGAYEQYF.

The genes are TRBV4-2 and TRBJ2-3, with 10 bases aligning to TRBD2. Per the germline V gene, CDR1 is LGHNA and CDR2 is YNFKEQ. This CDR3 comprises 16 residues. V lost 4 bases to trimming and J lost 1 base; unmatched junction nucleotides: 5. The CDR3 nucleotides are TGTGCCAGCAGCCCTATAGGGACTAGCGGCACAGATACGCAGTATTTT. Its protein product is CASSPIGTSGTDTQYF.

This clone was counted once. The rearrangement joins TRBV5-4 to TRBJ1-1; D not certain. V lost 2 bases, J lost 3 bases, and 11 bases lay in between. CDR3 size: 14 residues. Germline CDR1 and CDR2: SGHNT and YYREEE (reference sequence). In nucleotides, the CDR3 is TGTGCCAGCAGCTTACTAGGGTGGGACACTGAAGCTTTCTTT. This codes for CASSLLGWDTEAFF.